This T cell receptor beta chain was observed in a study of CD8 T cells in Susac syndrome. Negative magnetic isolation gave CD8+ and CD4+ cells; FACS enriched CD8+ TEMRA. Details on this clonotype: Its antigen is not known.

With random hexamers, reverse transcription was performed on about 0.5 to 1 ug of RNA. Amplification of TCR beta CDR3 spanned 54 Vbeta and 13 Jbeta via immunoSEQ multiplex PCR. TCRdb fed the immunoSEQ multiplex PCR reads into MiXCR, producing one record per CDR3 protein. The data hold more than 150,000 distinct CDR3 sequences, with 90% to 95% observed a single time. From germline, CDR1 is MDHEN and CDR2 SYDVKM. V was pared by 3 bases and J by 17 bases, with 12 bases of the junction left unmatched. This CDR3 contains 14 residues. Study-level results: Acknowledgment was made by the study that its TCR sequencing and HLA analysis involved a relatively small number of individuals.

This rearrangement joins TRBV28 to TRBJ1-4; 10 bases match TRBD1. Source material: CD4+ T cells from PBMCs. The TCR sequence derives from a human donor in good health. CDR3 nucleotides: TGTGCCAGCAGTTTGGGGACAGGGGACCGGATGTCATTTTTT. Its translation: CASSLGTGDRMSFF.